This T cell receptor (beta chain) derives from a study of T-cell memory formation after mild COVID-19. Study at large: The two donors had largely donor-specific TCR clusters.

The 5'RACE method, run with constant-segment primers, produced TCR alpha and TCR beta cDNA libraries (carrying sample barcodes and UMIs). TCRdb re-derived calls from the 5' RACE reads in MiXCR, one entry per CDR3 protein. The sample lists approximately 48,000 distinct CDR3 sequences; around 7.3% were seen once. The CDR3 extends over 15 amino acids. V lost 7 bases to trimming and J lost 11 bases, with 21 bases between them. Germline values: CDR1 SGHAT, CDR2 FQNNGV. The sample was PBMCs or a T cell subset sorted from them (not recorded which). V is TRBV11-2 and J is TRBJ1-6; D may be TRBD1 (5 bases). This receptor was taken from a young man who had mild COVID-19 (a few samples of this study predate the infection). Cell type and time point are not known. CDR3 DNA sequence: TGTGCCAGCACCGCGGGGCGCGGACGGCTTACACCCCTCCACTTT. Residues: CASTAGRGRLTPLHF.